Here is one T cell receptor beta chain with its context. Its antigen is as yet unknown. Recent acute infections and vaccinations were absent in the healthy HIV-negative adult donors. The data derive from a study of shared clonotypes between healthy human individuals. At the level of the study: Donor ages ranged 18 to 49 years: a couple of women, a few men. Study-level findings and limits: Only a few donors were included, so the genetic and exposure-history diversity represented was limited.

The method was immunoSEQ multiplex PCR; TCRdb's version includes in-frame clones alone and lacks a portion of them. The sample consists of 520,000 or so clones, 79% of them appearing once. Unmatched junction bases numbered 11, after V lost 6 bases and J lost 10 bases. The CDR3 length is 13 residues. Germline V gene data show CDR1 as MDHEN and CDR2 as SYDVKM. The sequence came from a middle-aged woman in good health. Some clones in this sample may be carry-over from other donors' samples. Sequenced: PBMCs. V is TRBV28 and J is TRBJ1-1; 7 positions agree with TRBD1. CDR3 region: CASSSGQVDVAFF. The CDR3 DNA sequence: TGTGCCAGCAGCTCTGGACAGGTCGATGTAGCTTTCTTT.